This T cell receptor beta chain comes out of a study of T cells in Graves' hyperthyroidism and ophthalmopathy. Study observations and caveats: Using 13 V-J features, a model discriminated ophthalmopathy from stable hyperthyroidism. Most thyroid clonotypes with frequency above 0.001 were detected in blood.

The CDR3 extends over 15 amino acids. Losses at the gene ends were 3 bases for V and 3 bases for J; bases not matched to a gene: 3. Germline CDR1 reads SNHLY; CDR2 reads FYNNEI. This clonotype has a count of ten or more. Its matching antigen is unknown. It was considered stable Graves' hyperthyroidism when ophthalmopathy did not progress within 18 months. In patients aged 18 to 65, hyperthyroidism was newly diagnosed, with duration under 2 months. TCR beta CDR3 region amplification was performed from RNA transcripts. The HTBI primer set was used in a first-round RT-PCR of the TCR CDR3. In TCRdb, the multiplex PCR reads were re-called with MiXCR into one record per CDR3 protein. The sample yields 300,000 to 500,000 distinct CDR3 sequences, more than 13% seen once.

Sequencing input: blood. The clonotype originates from a woman aged 25 to 39 with Graves' hyperthyroidism. The rearrangement links TRBV2 to TRBJ2-7, with 12 bases identical to TRBD2. As DNA, the CDR3 is TGTGCCAGCAGTGAGCTAGCGGGAGGGGGCTACGAGCAGTACTTC. This sequence encodes CASSELAGGGYEQYF.